This is a list of T cell receptor beta chains from one sample in a study of monozygotic twins with inflammatory bowel disease. Each CDR3 protein gets one entry in TCRdb, which reprocessed the 5' RACE reads and gives no DNA. In total, the table holds 200,000 to 250,000 distinct CDR3 sequences. The specimen sequenced was blood. These receptors all stem from a human donor with ulcerative colitis or Crohn's disease, or a healthy co-twin of an affected twin (not recorded which). The CDR3 runs from the conserved cysteine through the conserved F or W. Fields, in order: J gene, V gene, CDR3 protein.

TRBJ1-5 | TRBV7-9 | CASSSGTKGDQPQHF
TRBJ1-1 | TRBV5-6 | CASSLDRAATEAFF
TRBJ2-5 | TRBV5-1 | CASSLGVSRLQETQYF
TRBJ1-6 | TRBV7-9 | CASSVEQGNSPLHF
TRBJ2-7 | TRBV5-1 | CASSQGAYEQYF
TRBJ1-1 | TRBV7-2 | CASSTQGGTEAFF
TRBJ2-7 | TRBV6-5 | CASSYSGTGFVSVYEQYF
TRBJ2-3 | TRBV11-2 | CASSLDRDSTDTQYF
TRBJ1-2 | TRBV14 | CASSQGFRYGYTF
TRBJ1-2 | TRBV25-1 | CASSLQAMISLSNYGYTF
TRBJ2-7 | TRBV5-1 | CASSLAIRATYEQYF
TRBJ1-2 | TRBV7-9 | CASSFNVGANGYTF
TRBJ2-1 | TRBV6-6 | CASSRPYNEQFF
TRBJ2-1 | TRBV5-4 | CASSLRDRDYNEQFF
TRBJ2-1 | TRBV19 | CASSIGGGRYNEQFF
TRBJ2-1 | TRBV27 | CASIDGTGGNNEQFF
TRBJ2-7 | TRBV12-3/TRBV12-4 | CASSPRYEQYF
TRBJ1-1 | TRBV20-1 | CSRTGWNTEAFF
TRBJ2-2 | TRBV7-9 | CASSFLGELFF
TRBJ2-3 | TRBV5-1 | CASSLTTGTGSDTQYF
TRBJ2-7 | TRBV10-3 | CAISDSTGASYEQYF
TRBJ2-1 | TRBV19 | CASRPGVWSYNEQFF
TRBJ2-5 | TRBV5-1 | CASSYGLAVETQYF
TRBJ1-5 | TRBV7-2 | CASSFGRGNQPQHF
TRBJ2-5 | TRBV15 | CATSRWGQETQYF
TRBJ2-3 | TRBV20-1 | CSARGFGGDDLQYF
TRBJ2-1 | TRBV5-1 | CASSGDGIDNEQFF
TRBJ2-7 | TRBV7-2 | CASSLTVSSYEQYF
TRBJ2-3 | TRBV6-5 | CASSPGVGDTQYF
TRBJ1-6 | TRBV5-4 | CASSSPDRGGPYNSPLHF
TRBJ2-5 | TRBV5-1 | CASSGGGAQETQYF
TRBJ1-4 | TRBV12-3/TRBV12-4 | CASSFNQREKLFF